The 19 T cell receptor beta chains below were found in one sample sequenced in a study of control samples from healthy donors and cancer patients. Data came from immunoSEQ multiplex PCR; TCRdb stores just in-frame clones and leaves some out. The data hold some 130,000 clones, with roughly 90% observed a single time. Sample: blood. The receptors were sampled from a man aged 35-49 years in good health.

The genes are TRBV7-3 and TRBJ2-1; 8 bases are shared with TRBD2. CDR1 is SGHTA, CDR2 FQGTGA, per germline. CDR3 length: 14 amino acids. V lost 2 bases, J lost 9 bases, and 6 bases stayed unmatched. The CDR3 sequence: CASSLLGSGGEQFF. In nucleotides, the CDR3 is TGTGCCAGCAGCTTATTGGGGAGCGGGGGTGAGCAGTTCTTC.

Only one count was recorded for this clone. The chain carries TRBV6-1 and TRBJ1-5; D ambiguous. Trimming removed 3 bases from V and 5 bases from J, with 8 bases in between. Germline V lookup: CDR1 MNHNS, CDR2 SASEGT. The CDR3 spans 13 residues. CDR3 DNA: TGTGCCAGCAGTGAGGGGTCCTATCAGCCCCAGCATTTT. Translating gives CASSEGSYQPQHF.

The chain links TRBV5-6 to TRBJ1-3; no clear D gene. The V end lost 3 bases, the J end lost 0 bases, and 10 bases lay between the germline ends. This CDR3 has 15 residues. The germline V gene encodes CDR1 SGHDT and CDR2 YYEEEE. The chain's CDR3 is CASSSLSHSGNTIYF. The DNA of the CDR3 is TGTGCCAGCAGCTCTCTTAGTCACTCTGGAAACACCATATATTTT.

This chain links TRBV5-1 with TRBJ2-5, with TRBD1 identical over 8 bases. This CDR3 comprises 16 residues. Germline CDR1 and CDR2: SGHRS and YFSETQ. J gave up 7 bases and V 4 bases, and 15 bases lay outside the gene matches. The CDR3 bases are TGCGCCAGCAGCCTAGCCGGACAGGGAAGCTACGGGACCCAGTACTTC. Its translation is CASSLAGQGSYGTQYF.

The chain couples TRBV3-1 (or the pseudogene TRBV3-2) to TRBJ2-3; 8 bases agree with TRBD2. This CDR3 spans 15 amino acids. Unmatched junction bases numbered 1, after V lost 2 bases and J lost 0 bases. The germline V gene encodes CDR1 LGHDT and CDR2 YNNKEL (reference sequence). CDR3 sequence: CASSQQRGSTDTQYF. CDR3 nucleotide sequence: TGTGCCAGCAGCCAACAGCGGGGGAGCACAGATACGCAGTATTTT.

The chain is built from TRBV20-1 and TRBJ2-5; maybe TRBD2 (5 bases). The V gene lost 3 bases and the J gene lost 5 bases, with 13 bases spanning the gap. CDR1 and CDR2 from the germline V gene are DFQATT and SNEGSKA (reference sequence). The CDR3 runs 13 residues. The chain's CDR3 is CSASIGVRETQYF. In DNA form, the CDR3 reads TGCAGTGCTAGTATCGGGGTACGGGAGACCCAGTACTTC.

The sample holds one count of this clone. The rearrangement joins TRBV7-6 to TRBJ2-1; unclear D gene. CDR3 size: 17 residues. Per the germline V gene, CDR1 is SGHVS and CDR2 is FNYEAQ. Trimming removed 1 base at V and 7 bases at J, with 20 bases between. This CDR3 is CASSLVEGWSRLNEQFF. CDR3 bases: TGTGCCAGCAGCTTAGTAGAAGGATGGTCGAGATTAAATGAGCAGTTCTTC.

This clone came up once. V usage is TRBV4-1 and J usage is TRBJ2-3; possibly TRBD2 for D (7 bases). This CDR3 has 17 amino acids. Germline CDR1 is MGHRA and CDR2 is YSYEKL. V shed 4 bases and J shed 5 bases, with 22 bases lying between them. The DNA for the CDR3 is TGCGCCAGCAGCCCTATAGGGCGGGGGCCCTATGGAGATACGCAGTATTTT. Its protein product is CASSPIGRGPYGDTQYF.

This clone occurred a few times. The chain links TRBV3-1 (or the pseudogene TRBV3-2) to TRBJ1-1; maybe TRBD1 (6 bases). The CDR3 length is 15 residues. Germline V CDR1 and CDR2: LGHDT, YNNKEL (reference sequence). V lost 4 bases and J 5 bases, leaving 17 bases between the germline ends. The DNA of the CDR3 is TGTGCCAGCAGCCCAGATGGGGGGCGAGGGACTGAAGCTTTCTTT. Translation: CASSPDGGRGTEAFF.

This chain uses TRBV19 with TRBJ1-1; D is undetermined. V was clipped by 2 bases and J by 1 base, with 8 bases between them. CDR1 LNHDA and CDR2 SQIVND come from the germline V gene (reference sequence). The CDR3 consists of 14 residues. The CDR3, as DNA: TGTGCCAGTAGTATACGGGCAGAGAACACTGAAGCTTTCTTT. This gives the protein CASSIRAENTEAFF. The variable domain in full, with the rest retrieved from reference TRBV19 and TRBJ1-1, is DGGITQSPKYLFRKEGQNVTLSCEQNLNHDAMYWYRQDPGQGLRLIYYSQIVNDFQKGDIAEGYSVSREKKESFPLTVTSAQKNPTAFYLCASSIRAENTEAFFGQGTRLTVV.

The chain employs TRBV19 and TRBJ1-4; 10 bases match TRBD1. Unmatched junction bases numbered 4, after V lost 5 bases and J lost 7 bases. Germline V gene sequence: CDR1 LNHDA, CDR2 SQIVND (reference sequence). The CDR3 spans 14 residues. CDR3: CASSLGQGLEKLFF. CDR3 sequence (DNA): TGTGCCAGTAGTTTGGGACAGGGGCTTGAAAAACTGTTTTTT. The variable domain in full, with the rest retrieved from reference TRBV19 and TRBJ1-4, is DGGITQSPKYLFRKEGQNVTLSCEQNLNHDAMYWYRQDPGQGLRLIYYSQIVNDFQKGDIAEGYSVSREKKESFPLTVTSAQKNPTAFYLCASSLGQGLEKLFFGSGTQLSVL.

The rearrangement joins TRBV5-1 to TRBJ1-4; D perhaps matches TRBD1 (6 bases). The CDR3 length is 14 residues. Germline V gene sequence: CDR1 SGHRS, CDR2 YFSETQ. V was clipped by 4 bases and J by 4 bases, with 11 bases between them. The CDR3: CASSLGQNNEKLFF. In DNA, the CDR3 is TGCGCCAGCAGCCTCGGACAGAATAATGAAAAACTGTTTTTT.

The CDR3 nucleotides read TGTGCCAGCACCCCTCACAGGGTTGGGGGTGAAGCTTTCTTT. Translated: CASTPHRVGGEAFF. The chain carries TRBV27 and TRBJ1-1, with D possibly TRBD1 on 6 matching bases. The CDR3 runs 14 residues. The V end was cut by 7 bases, the J end by 7 bases, with 19 bases between. The germline V gene has CDR1 MNHEY and CDR2 SMNVEV (reference sequence).

The V and J genes are TRBV5-4 and TRBJ1-4; D might be TRBD1 (5 bases). The length of the CDR3 is 15 residues. Looked up from germline, CDR1 is SGHNT and CDR2 is YYREEE (reference sequence). V was clipped by 3 bases and J by 5 bases, with 14 bases between them. The CDR3 DNA follows: TGTGCCAGCAGCTCTCGACAGCGAGGAAATGAAAAACTGTTTTTT. Encoded protein: CASSSRQRGNEKLFF.

V is TRBV10-3 and J is TRBJ1-1, with 8 bases identical to TRBD1. After removal of 4 bases from V and 2 bases from J, the junction contained 3 bases not matched to a gene. CDR1 is ENHRY, CDR2 SYGVKD, per germline. The CDR3 extends over 14 amino acids. CDR3 loop: CAISGDRRNTEAFF. DNA of the CDR3: TGTGCCATCAGTGGGGACAGGAGAAACACTGAAGCTTTCTTT.

The gene calls are TRBV6-6 and TRBJ1-2; TRBD1 might be the D (5 bases). Germline V gene lookup returns CDR1 MNHNY and CDR2 SVGAGI (reference sequence). CDR3 size: 15 residues. V lost 6 bases and J lost 4, with 18 bases in between. CDR3 residues: CASSLRQGRGYGYTF. Here the CDR3 DNA reads TGTGCCAGCAGCCTAAGGCAGGGTAGGGGCTATGGCTACACCTTC.

The chain is built from TRBV6-5 and TRBJ1-1; D is uncertain. V dropped 7 bases and J dropped 0 bases, with 9 bases sitting between them. CDR3 length: 13 amino acids. Per the germline V gene, CDR1 is MNHEY and CDR2 is SVGAGI. The CDR3 region is CASKRNLNTEAFF. Written as DNA, the CDR3 is TGTGCCAGCAAGAGGAATTTGAACACTGAAGCTTTCTTT.

On this clone itself: At the DNA level, this CDR3 is encoded by other sequences in the same sample as well. V usage is TRBV5-6 and J usage is TRBJ2-7; D is possibly TRBD1 (5 bases). CDR1 and CDR2 (germline): SGHDT, YYEEEE. The CDR3 spans 13 residues. Trimming stripped 0 bases from V and 1 base from J, with 5 bases between. CDR3 DNA: TGTGCCAGCAGCTTGGACAGGTCCTACGAGCAGTACTTC. The encoded protein is CASSLDRSYEQYF.

The chain recombines TRBV24-1 with TRBJ1-5, with D perhaps TRBD1 (5 bases). The CDR3 sequence is 14 residues long. From germline, CDR1 is KGHDR and CDR2 SFDVKD. Deletions cut 6 bases from V and 5 bases from J, with 13 bases between. CDR3 coding DNA: TGTGCCACCAGTCTTTCCAGGGTTCATCAGCCCCAGCATTTT. Encoded protein: CATSLSRVHQPQHF.